This TCR beta chain was documented in a study of T cell responses to AZD1222 COVID-19 vaccine. This CDR3 contains 13 residues. The V end lost 6 bases, the J end lost 8 bases, and 16 bases lay between the germline ends. Germline values: CDR1 MDHEN, CDR2 SYDVKM. This table comes from immunoSEQ multiplex PCR, and its TCRdb copy is limited to in-frame clones, with some not included. The table lists approximately 110,000 clones, around 94% of them singletons. The TCR comes from an adult in good health. The source material was peripheral blood, sampled on day 0 of AZD1222 vaccination. The chain is built from TRBV28 and TRBJ1-2, with D unclear. As DNA, the CDR3 is TGTGCCAGCAGGAATACTATGCTTCGGGGCTACACCTTC. It specifies CASRNTMLRGYTF.